One and the same sample provided the 30 T cell receptor beta chains below, sequenced in a study of T cells in Graves' hyperthyroidism and ophthalmopathy. RNA transcripts gave rise to amplified TCR beta CDR3 regions. Carried out on the TCR CDR3, a first-round RT-PCR used the HTBI primer set. From the multiplex PCR reads, TCRdb called clonotypes with MiXCR, one entry per CDR3 protein. This repertoire shows about 610,000 distinct CDR3 sequences, about 15% found once; its top ten account for about 3.9%. The sample consisted of blood. The receptors come from a woman in her thirties or forties with Graves' ophthalmopathy.

This clonotype was seen many times. The chain recombines TRBV19 with TRBJ1-2; 8 positions agree with TRBD1. This CDR3 comprises 13 residues. With V trimmed by 6 bases and J by 8 bases, 8 bases remained unmatched. The germline CDR1 and CDR2 sequences are LNHDA and SQIVND (reference sequence). The DNA of the CDR3 is TGTGCCAGTAGGTTTCGAGACAGGGGCGGCTACACCTTC. Amino acid sequence: CASRFRDRGGYTF.

This clonotype was seen at least ten times. This rearrangement joins TRBV6-5 to TRBJ2-7; 7 bases agree with TRBD1. V shed 6 bases, J shed 3 bases, and the junction held 8 bases outside the gene matches. This CDR3 contains 14 residues. Germline loops: CDR1 MNHEY, CDR2 SVGAGI. CDR3 nucleotides: TGTGCCAGCAGGCGTGACAGGGTGAACTACGAGCAGTACTTC. It is translated as CASRRDRVNYEQYF.

This clonotype occurred many times. The rearrangement links TRBV20-1 to TRBJ2-5; the D is unclear. Trimming cost V 6 bases and J 5 bases, with 13 bases left between them. Germline lookup yields CDR1 DFQATT and CDR2 SNEGSKA (reference sequence). The CDR3 spans 12 residues. The CDR3 spells CSATTGSETQYF. The CDR3, as DNA: TGCAGTGCAACGACCGGATCGGAGACCCAGTACTTC.

The chain uses TRBV3-1 and TRBJ1-2; 10 bases line up with TRBD1. Germline CDR1 and CDR2: LGHDT and YNNKEL (reference sequence). Trimming removed 0 bases from V and 6 bases from J; junction bases left unmatched: 4. The CDR3 consists of 15 residues. CDR3: CASSQELGTGDGYTF. The CDR3 DNA follows: TGTGCCAGCAGCCAAGAATTAGGGACAGGGGATGGCTACACCTTC.

At least ten counts were recorded for this clonotype. The rearrangement joins TRBV6-2 or TRBV6-3 to TRBJ2-2; TRBD2 matches 8 bases. CDR3 length: 17 residues. Germline values: CDR1 MNHEY, CDR2 SVGEGT. V lost 5 bases to trimming and J lost 4 bases; unmatched junction nucleotides: 12. The DNA for the CDR3 is TGTGCCAGCAGTCCCAGGAGCGGGAGAGTCGGCACCGGGGAGCTGTTTTTT. It is translated as CASSPRSGRVGTGELFF.

In its sample, this clonotype was seen many times. This chain links TRBV27 with TRBJ2-7, with 10 bases fitting TRBD1. The CDR3 spans 14 residues. CDR1 is MNHEY, CDR2 SMNVEV, per germline (reference sequence). The V segment lost 7 bases and the J segment 4 bases; nucleotides outside the gene matches: 7. The CDR3 region is CASKDRGLDYEQYF. In DNA, the CDR3 is TGTGCCAGCAAGGACAGGGGGTTAGATTACGAGCAGTACTTC.

At least ten counts were recorded for this clonotype. The chain is built from TRBV9 and TRBJ1-1, with D possibly TRBD1 on 6 matching bases. The CDR3 has 16 amino acids. The germline V gene has CDR1 SGDLS and CDR2 YYNGEE. V lost 4 bases and J lost 0, with 16 bases in between. CDR3 in amino acids: CASSPRGQPLNTEAFF. CDR3 bases: TGTGCCAGCAGCCCCCGCGGACAGCCGCTGAACACTGAAGCTTTCTTT.

This clonotype was seen many times. The rearrangement joins TRBV30 to TRBJ1-1; 7 nucleotides line up with TRBD1. The CDR3 has 14 amino acids. Germline V lookup: CDR1 GTSNPN, CDR2 SVGIG (reference sequence). V lost 0 bases, J lost 3 bases, and 4 bases stayed unmatched. The CDR3 here is CAWSVAGGYTEAFF. In nucleotides, the CDR3 is TGTGCCTGGAGTGTTGCAGGGGGATACACTGAAGCTTTCTTT.

This clonotype was observed many times. The CDR3 here is CATVGTDSNQPQHF. CDR3 coding DNA: TGTGCCACCGTTGGGACGGATAGCAATCAGCCCCAGCATTTT. This chain connects TRBV28 to TRBJ1-5; D possibly corresponds to TRBD1 (5 bases). The CDR3 loop spans 14 amino acids. V was pared by 10 bases and J by 0 bases, with 13 bases between. Germline V CDR1 and CDR2: MDHEN, SYDVKM.

The chain links TRBV9 to TRBJ2-7; no definite D call. Trimming left V 4 bases short and J 1 base short, with 12 bases between. The length of the CDR3 is 14 residues. CDR1 is SGDLS and CDR2 is YYNGEE in the germline V gene. CDR3: CASSSQAASYEQYF. The CDR3 coding sequence is TGTGCCAGCAGCTCCCAGGCGGCTTCCTACGAGCAGTACTTC.

This clonotype has at least ten counts. The chain combines TRBV2 with TRBJ2-5, with 14 bases lining up with TRBD2. Germline CDR1 is SNHLY and CDR2 is FYNNEI. This CDR3 spans 16 amino acids. V was pared by 7 bases and J by 4 bases, with 8 bases of the junction left unmatched. The CDR3 here is CASTRGTSGSLETQYF. CDR3 coding DNA: TGTGCCAGCACCCGCGGGACTAGCGGGAGTTTAGAGACCCAGTACTTC.

At least ten counts were recorded for this clonotype. The rearrangement joins TRBV7-2 to TRBJ1-2; tentative D call: TRBD1 (5 bases). The ends were cut back, 1 base at V and 4 bases at J, with 10 bases in the middle. Germline V gene data show CDR1 as SGHTA and CDR2 as FQGNSA. This CDR3 has 14 residues. CDR3 DNA: TGTGCCAGCAGCTTAGAGACAGTTATCTATGGCTACACCTTC. It specifies CASSLETVIYGYTF.

This clonotype was counted ten times or more. The chain joins TRBV6-5 to TRBJ2-7, with D perhaps assigned TRBD1 or TRBD2 (6 bases each). The CDR3 extends over 13 amino acids. CDR1 and CDR2 (germline): MNHEY, SVGAGI. Between the trimmed V and J ends, which lost 0 bases and 6 bases, there was a span of 9 bases. CDR3 nucleotide sequence: TGTGCCAGCAGTTACTCGAAGGGGGGCGAGCAGTACTTC. The encoded protein is CASSYSKGGEQYF.

This clonotype was recorded many times. The V and J genes are TRBV20-1 and TRBJ1-2; 8 nucleotides align to TRBD1. This CDR3 contains 13 residues. V dropped 6 bases and J dropped 3; count of bases not matched to a gene: 6. CDR1 and CDR2 (germline): DFQATT, SNEGSKA (reference sequence). This CDR3 is CSALKTGDYGYTF. The CDR3 DNA follows: TGCAGTGCCCTAAAGACAGGGGACTATGGCTACACCTTC.

CDR3 sequence: CASTGTGDEQYF. DNA of the CDR3: TGTGCCAGCACTGGGACAGGGGACGAGCAGTACTTC. V and J are TRBV28 and TRBJ2-7; 10 nucleotides match TRBD1. The CDR3 is 12 residues long. Trimming took 7 bases from V and 5 from J; bases not matched to a gene: 2. Germline-derived CDR1 and CDR2 are MDHEN and SYDVKM.

In this sample, this clonotype turned up many times. The rearrangement links TRBV27 to TRBJ2-7, with 7 bases identical to TRBD2. The CDR3 is 14 amino acids. Germline assignment: CDR1 MNHEY and CDR2 SMNVEV (reference sequence). V shed 4 bases, J shed 4 bases, and the junction held 7 bases outside the gene matches. The CDR3 DNA is TGTGCCAGCAGTTCTCTAGCGGAGAGTTACGAGCAGTACTTC. Its protein product is CASSSLAESYEQYF.

The chain has TRBV6-2 or TRBV6-3 and TRBJ1-1; possibly TRBD1 for D (6 bases). The germline V and J ends were trimmed by 2 bases and 1 base, with 14 bases remaining between them. This CDR3 is 16 amino acids long. CDR1 and CDR2 (germline): MNHEY, SVGEGT. CDR3 amino acids: CASSYTPTGQNTEAFF. DNA for the CDR3: TGTGCCAGCAGTTACACCCCGACAGGTCAGAACACTGAAGCTTTCTTT.

This clonotype was counted ten times or more. The chain couples TRBV7-2 to TRBJ2-7, with TRBD1 matching 10 bases. Germline loops: CDR1 SGHTA, CDR2 FQGNSA. The V segment lost 5 bases and the J segment 1 base; nucleotides outside the gene matches: 5. There are 15 residues in the CDR3. The CDR3 sequence: CASSPTGGASYEQYF. CDR3 sequence (DNA): TGTGCCAGCAGCCCGACAGGGGGCGCATCCTACGAGCAGTACTTC. The complete variable domain, with remaining parts taken from reference TRBV7-2 and TRBJ2-7, reads GAGVSQSPSNKVTEKGKDVELRCDPISGHTALYWYRQSLGQGLEFLIYFQGNSAPDKSGLPSDRFSAERTGGSVSTLTIQRTQQEDSAVYLCASSPTGGASYEQYFGPGTRLTVT.

This clonotype was observed many times. CDR3: CASRFPLGAQRALNYGYTF. CDR3 DNA sequence: TGTGCCAGCAGGTTCCCCCTGGGGGCACAGCGAGCCCTTAACTATGGCTACACCTTC. V is TRBV28 and J is TRBJ1-2; the D gene is possibly TRBD1 (6 bases). V lost 6 bases to trimming and J lost 1 base, with 27 bases between them. This CDR3 is built from 19 residues. Germline CDR1 MDHEN, CDR2 SYDVKM.

This clonotype was seen just once. This CDR3 is CASSLVNPLAGGETQYF. The CDR3 nucleotides read TGTGCCAGCAGTTTAGTTAACCCCCTAGCGGGAGGAGAGACCCAGTACTTC. The chain has TRBV27 and TRBJ2-5; 11 positions match TRBD2. The V and J ends lost 2 bases and 4 bases, in that order; junction bases with no gene match: 9. The germline gives CDR1 MNHEY, CDR2 SMNVEV (reference sequence). This CDR3 region has 17 residues.

The sample holds a few counts of this clonotype. The chain is built from TRBV20-1 and TRBJ2-7, with D possibly matching TRBD2 (6 bases). Trimming stripped 1 base from V and 2 bases from J, with 15 bases between. The CDR3 runs 15 residues. CDR1 and CDR2 (germline): DFQATT, SNEGSKA (reference sequence). DNA of the CDR3: TGCAGTGCTAGAGGGAGGGCGCATTTCGCCTACGAGCAGTACTTC. Its translation: CSARGRAHFAYEQYF.

This clonotype was detected a few times. This sequence joins TRBV4-3 and TRBJ1-5, with 7 positions matching TRBD1. V gave up 0 bases and J gave up 5 bases; unmatched junction bases: 7. The V gene's germline CDR1 is LGHNA and CDR2 YSLEER. This CDR3 spans 16 amino acids. Written as DNA, the CDR3 is TGCGCCAGCAGCCAAGATAGGGACAGATCTTATCAGCCCCAGCATTTT. Protein product: CASSQDRDRSYQPQHF.

In its sample, this clonotype was seen many times. Compared with germline, one end of the junction differs, possibly owing to a read error. J is TRBJ2-5 and V is TRBV27, with TRBD1 as a possible D gene (5 bases). There are 15 residues in the CDR3. CDR1 is MNHEY and CDR2 is SMNVEV in the germline V gene (reference sequence). The CDR3 sequence: CASSNRQTSQKTQYF. CDR3 nucleotides: TGTGCCAGCAGTAACCGACAGACCTCCCAAAAGACCCAGTACTTC.

This clonotype was picked up many times. J is TRBJ1-5 and V is TRBV19, with D perhaps matching TRBD1 (6 bases). The CDR3 runs to 16 residues. Trimming took 0 bases from V and 5 from J, leaving 14 bases between them. Germline CDR1 and CDR2: LNHDA and SQIVND (reference sequence). The CDR3 DNA follows: TGTGCCAGTAGTATAGATGGGGGGGGCGCATATCAGCCCCAGCATTTT. Translated: CASSIDGGGAYQPQHF.

This clonotype was counted at least ten times. This chain links TRBV5-1 with TRBJ2-2, with 12 bases matching TRBD2. V trimming: 4 bases; J trimming: 4 bases; junction bases outside the gene matches: 8. Per germline, CDR1 SGHRS and CDR2 YFSETQ. There are 17 residues in the CDR3. The CDR3 bases are TGCGCCAGCAGCGAAAGACTAGCGGGAGTTTCCACCGGGGAGCTGTTTTTT. Its protein product is CASSERLAGVSTGELFF.

The table lists this clonotype with many counts. V gene TRBV6-2 or TRBV6-3 combines with J gene TRBJ2-1; tentative D call: TRBD1 (6 bases). Deletions cut 2 bases from V and 0 bases from J, with 8 bases between. CDR1 is MNHEY, CDR2 SVGEGT, per germline. This CDR3 comprises 15 residues. The CDR3 spells CASSYTGSSYNEQFF. The CDR3 nucleotides read TGTGCCAGCAGTTACACAGGGAGCTCCTACAATGAGCAGTTCTTC.

This clonotype was detected many times. The V call is TRBV12-3 or TRBV12-4, the J call TRBJ2-5; D is ambiguous. There are 14 residues in the CDR3. V was pared by 5 bases and J by 5 bases, with 15 bases between. CDR3 sequence (DNA): TGTGCCAGCAGTAGAGCCCCAAAAGGCGAGACCCAGTACTTC. Its protein product is CASSRAPKGETQYF.

In this sample, this clonotype turned up many times. The chain is built from TRBV20-1 and TRBJ2-7, with 8 bases lining up with TRBD1. Germline assignment: CDR1 DFQATT and CDR2 SNEGSKA (reference sequence). The CDR3 is made up of 14 amino acids. V shed 1 base and J 6 bases; nucleotides not matched to a gene: 8. The DNA for the CDR3 is TGCAGTGCTAGAGGGACAGGGCCAATGGGCGAGCAGTACTTC. This encodes CSARGTGPMGEQYF.

There are a few counts of this clonotype. This chain connects TRBV11-1 to TRBJ1-5; TRBD1 might be the D (6 bases). CDR3 length: 16 amino acids. Germline assignment: CDR1 SGHAT and CDR2 FQDESV (reference sequence). With 0 bases removed from V and 3 bases from J, the gap between germline ends came to 12 bases. CDR3 nucleotides: TGTGCCAGCAGCTTAGCGAGCAGGGGACACAATCAGCCCCAGCATTTT. Residues: CASSLASRGHNQPQHF.

The table lists this clonotype with many counts. This chain joins TRBV27 and TRBJ2-7; 9 nucleotides match TRBD1. Per the germline V gene, CDR1 is MNHEY and CDR2 is SMNVEV (reference sequence). After removal of 2 bases from V and 6 bases from J, the junction contained 5 bases not matched to a gene. The CDR3 extends over 14 amino acids. The CDR3: CASSLLGTGFEQYF. CDR3 coding DNA: TGTGCCAGCAGTTTACTCGGGACAGGGTTCGAGCAGTACTTC.